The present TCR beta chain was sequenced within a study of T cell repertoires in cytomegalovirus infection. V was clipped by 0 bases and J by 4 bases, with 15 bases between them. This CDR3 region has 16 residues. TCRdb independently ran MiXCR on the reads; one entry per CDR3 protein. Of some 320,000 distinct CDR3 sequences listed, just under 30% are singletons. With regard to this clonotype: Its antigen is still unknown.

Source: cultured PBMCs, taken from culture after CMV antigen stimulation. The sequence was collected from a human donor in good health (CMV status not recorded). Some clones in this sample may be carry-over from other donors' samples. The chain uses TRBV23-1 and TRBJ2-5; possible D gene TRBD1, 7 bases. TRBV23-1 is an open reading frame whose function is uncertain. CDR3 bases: TGCGCCAGCAGTCAATCGGCGGGGCAGGGGGTAGAGACCCAGTACTTC. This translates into CASSQSAGQGVETQYF.